Sequencing of this T cell receptor beta chain was carried out in a study of cytomegalovirus exposure and HLA in healthy donors. Findings and limits, study-wide: Judged likely to be a sequencing artifact was a cluster of highly shared sequence variants.

The primer mix had 60 Vbeta and 13 Jbeta primers. Only in-frame clones appear in the TCRdb table, and some are missing; sequencing was by immunoSEQ multiplex PCR. Of under 90,000 clones in the sample, about 87% were seen once. Notes on this clone: Its antigen remains unknown.

Germline V CDR1 and CDR2: SEHNR, FQNEAQ (reference sequence). The CDR3 runs 19 residues. With 4 bases removed from V and 6 bases from J, the gap between germline ends came to 31 bases. The chain is built from TRBV7-9 and TRBJ2-7; weak D call: TRBD1 (9 bases). This TCR came from a young man in good health and CMV-seronegative. The sample was PBMCs. The CDR3 DNA is TGTGCCAGCAGCTCATACCCGGGACAGGGAAGAGCGGGAGACGCCGAGCAGTACTTC. Amino acids: CASSSYPGQGRAGDAEQYF.